This paragraph reports one T cell receptor (beta chain). The table came from immunoSEQ multiplex PCR; TCRdb's copy has only in-frame clones and leaves some out. The sample records about 52,000 clones, about 83% being singletons. The sample belongs to a study of blood T cell repertoires in COVID-19. The CDR3 runs to 20 residues. Sequencing used peripheral blood. The rearrangement joins TRBV21-1 to TRBJ2-4; the table names TRBD1, a call not compared with the DNA. TRBV21-1 is assigned pseudogene status. The clonotype comes from a man aged 65 to 85 with active COVID-19. The chain's CDR3 is CASSKVGKTGGMVAKNIQYF. The CDR3 nucleotides read TGTGCCAGCAGCAAAGTGGGAAAGACAGGGGGGATGGTAGCCAAAAACATTCAGTACTTC.